Listed here are 6 T cell receptor beta chains from one sample, sequenced in a study of T cell repertoires in cytomegalovirus infection. In TCRdb, the reads were re-called with MiXCR into one record per CDR3 protein. The data show around 340,000 distinct CDR3 sequences, under 35% seen once. Their target antigens are unknown. Source: cultured PBMCs, taken from culture after CMV antigen stimulation. These receptors originate from a human donor in good health (CMV status not recorded). Some clones in this sample may be carry-over from other donors' samples.

V gene TRBV7-8 combines with J gene TRBJ1-2, with TRBD1 matching over 9 bases. Germline CDR1 SGHVS, CDR2 FQNEAQ. This CDR3 is built from 14 residues. The trim removed 5 bases at V and 8 bases at J, leaving 9 bases unmatched. In DNA form, the CDR3 reads TGTGCCAGCAGCCGTTCGGGACAGGGTATCGGCTACACCTTC. It specifies CASSRSGQGIGYTF. Supplemented by reference TRBV7-8 and TRBJ1-2, the full variable domain reads GAGVSQSPRYKVAKRGQDVALRCDPISGHVSLFWYQQALGQGPEFLTYFQNEAQLDKSGLPSDRFFAERPEGSVSTLKIQRTQQEDSAVYLCASSRSGQGIGYTFGSGTRLTVV.

The CDR3 DNA reads as TGTGCCAGCGGAAACAGGGAGGGCAATCAGCCCCAGCATTTT. This gives the protein CASGNREGNQPQHF. The V and J genes are TRBV7-3 and TRBJ1-5, with D perhaps TRBD1 (6 bases). This CDR3 spans 14 amino acids. The germline V gene has CDR1 SGHTA and CDR2 FQGTGA. Trimming removed 8 bases at V and 2 bases at J, with 13 bases between.

This clonotype appeared once. The rearrangement joins TRBV6-1 to TRBJ1-2; D gene unclear. Germline V lookup: CDR1 MNHNS, CDR2 SASEGT. The CDR3 length is 15 residues. The V end was cut by 0 bases, the J end by 6 bases, with 14 bases between. The chain's CDR3 is CASSEALNRGNGYTF. The DNA of the CDR3 is TGTGCCAGCAGTGAAGCGCTTAACCGGGGTAATGGCTACACCTTC.

V gene TRBV5-6 combines with J gene TRBJ2-3; tentatively, D is TRBD2 (6 bases). Germline V gene data show CDR1 as SGHDT and CDR2 as YYEEEE. V lost 0 bases and J 6 bases, leaving 8 bases between the germline ends. There are 13 residues in the CDR3. CDR3 amino acids: CASSLADYDTQYF. The CDR3 DNA follows: TGTGCCAGCAGCTTGGCGGACTACGATACGCAGTATTTT. Drawing the rest from reference TRBV5-6 and TRBJ2-3, the complete variable domain is DAGVTQSPTHLIKTRGQQVTLRCSPKSGHDTVSWYQQALGQGPQFIFQYYEEEERQRGNFPDRFSGHQFPNYSSELNVNALLLGDSALYLCASSLADYDTQYFGPGTRLTVL.

This clonotype turned up a few times. This chain links TRBV7-6 with TRBJ1-2; 10 positions match TRBD1. Germline values: CDR1 SGHVS, CDR2 FNYEAQ. The trim removed 9 bases at V and 3 bases at J, leaving 4 bases unmatched. CDR3 length: 13 residues. CDR3 protein: CASRGQGDYGYTF. CDR3 sequence (DNA): TGTGCCAGTCGCGGACAGGGGGACTATGGCTACACCTTC.

The genes are TRBV9 and TRBJ1-3; perhaps TRBD1 as D (5 bases). Looked up from germline, CDR1 is SGDLS and CDR2 is YYNGEE. The V and J ends lost 3 bases and 0 bases respectively, with 10 bases between them. This CDR3 has 15 residues. CDR3 coding DNA: TGTGCCAGCAGCGAGACAGTAGACTCTGGAAACACCATATATTTT. It is translated as CASSETVDSGNTIYF.